This TCR beta chain was sequenced in a study of naive and memory T cell subsets. The CDR3 has 15 amino acids. Germline values: CDR1 KGHSH, CDR2 LQKENI. V gave up 2 bases and J gave up 7 bases; unmatched junction bases: 8. The beta constant-region primer was an equimolar mix of two oligonucleotides covering TRBC1 and TRBC2. TCRdb fed the UMI-ligation and nested PCR reads into MiXCR, producing one record per CDR3 protein. The sample holds 81,000 or so distinct CDR3 sequences, approximately 6.5% seen once. This clonotype was observed a handful of times. Sequenced: central memory CD4+ T cells from blood. This sequence was found in a human donor in good health. The rearrangement uses TRBV18 and TRBJ1-5; 7 bases match TRBD1. The CDR3 protein is CASSPATGRNQPQHF. CDR3 in DNA: TGTGCCAGCTCACCAGCGACAGGGAGAAACCAGCCCCAGCATTTT.